Presented here are 32 T cell receptor beta chains from one specimen sequenced in a study of T cell responses to AZD1222 COVID-19 vaccine. Method: immunoSEQ multiplex PCR; TCRdb's copy keeps in-frame clones and lacks some. Counted here are over 150,000 clones, 75% to 95% occurring once; the ten biggest clones make up approximately 3%. The sample here was peripheral blood, taken on day 0 of AZD1222 vaccination. These receptors came from an adult in good health.

The chain links TRBV4-2 to TRBJ2-5; 10 nucleotides agree with TRBD1. The CDR3 sequence is 16 residues long. Losses at the gene ends were 5 bases for V and 2 bases for J; bases not matched to a gene: 8. Germline V gene lookup returns CDR1 LGHNA and CDR2 YNFKEQ. CDR3 sequence reads: CASSERQGAVQETQYF. DNA of the CDR3: TGTGCCAGCAGCGAAAGACAGGGGGCGGTGCAAGAGACCCAGTACTTC.

This chain uses TRBV5-5 with TRBJ2-1; unclear D gene. The CDR3 spans 15 residues. Trimming shortened V by 4 bases and J by 0 bases, and 11 bases separated the two germline ends. Per germline, CDR1 SGHKS and CDR2 YYEKEE (reference sequence). The CDR3 protein is CASSPGGSSYNEQFF. CDR3 nucleotide sequence: TGTGCCAGCAGCCCTGGTGGGTCCTCCTACAATGAGCAGTTCTTC.

The chain links TRBV11-2 to TRBJ2-7, with 12 bases aligning to TRBD2. The V and J ends lost 1 base and 0 bases, in that order; junction bases with no gene match: 7. CDR3 length: 18 residues. CDR1 is SGHAT, CDR2 FQNNGV, per germline. The CDR3 DNA reads as TGTGCCAGCAGCTTAGCCGGACTAGCGGGGCTTAACTCCTACGAGCAGTACTTC. As protein: CASSLAGLAGLNSYEQYF. Full variable domain (missing parts from reference TRBV11-2 and TRBJ2-7): EAGVAQSPRYKIIEKRQSVAFWCNPISGHATLYWYQQILGQGPKLLIQFQNNGVVDDSQLPKDRFSAERLKGVDSTLKIQPAKLEDSAVYLCASSLAGLAGLNSYEQYFGPGTRLTVT.

This chain uses TRBV2 with TRBJ1-2, with 7 nucleotides matching TRBD1. Trimming removed 10 bases from V and 9 bases from J; junction bases left unmatched: 14. The germline V gene encodes CDR1 SNHLY and CDR2 FYNNEI. The CDR3 has 13 residues. DNA for the CDR3: TGTGCCACAAGACAGGGCCTTTCAGGACGCTACACCTTC. Its translation is CATRQGLSGRYTF.

This clone was detected a few times. V usage is TRBV7-2 and J usage is TRBJ1-5, with D perhaps matching TRBD1 (6 bases). The V end lost 1 base, the J end lost 0 bases, and 13 bases lay between the germline ends. Per the germline V gene, CDR1 is SGHTA and CDR2 is FQGNSA. This CDR3 region has 17 residues. Written as DNA, the CDR3 is TGTGCCAGCAGCTTAGGGGGCCGGGGGCATAGCAATCAGCCCCAGCATTTT. Encoded protein: CASSLGGRGHSNQPQHF.

The CDR3 loop reads CASSLDLETQYF. The CDR3 DNA sequence: TGTGCCAGCAGCCTAGACTTAGAGACCCAGTACTTC. The chain has TRBV13 and TRBJ2-5; no clear D. The V end was cut by 5 bases, the J end by 4 bases, with 8 bases between. In germline, CDR1 is PRHDT, CDR2 FYEKMQ (reference sequence). The CDR3 sequence is 12 residues long.

V usage is TRBV7-3 and J usage is TRBJ1-2; 9 bases are a match to TRBD1. The CDR3 spans 19 residues. Germline-derived CDR1 and CDR2 are SGHTA and FQGTGA. The V segment lost 5 bases and the J segment 0 bases; nucleotides outside the gene matches: 16. The CDR3: CASSPRPGQGVGANYGYTF. The DNA for the CDR3 is TGTGCCAGCAGCCCACGTCCGGGACAGGGAGTGGGAGCTAACTATGGCTACACCTTC.

This clone was detected once. The rearrangement uses TRBV11-1 and TRBJ2-1; 10 nucleotides match TRBD1. The ends lost 2 bases at V and 7 bases at J; junction bases unmatched: 5. Looked up from germline, CDR1 is SGHAT and CDR2 is FQDESV (reference sequence). The CDR3 length is 15 residues. CDR3 sequence reads: CASSLFRTGGNEQFF. As DNA, the CDR3 is TGTGCCAGCAGCTTATTCAGGACAGGGGGTAATGAGCAGTTCTTC.

V is TRBV3-1 (or the pseudogene TRBV3-2) and J is TRBJ2-7, with D perhaps TRBD2 (7 bases). This CDR3 is 16 amino acids long. V was trimmed by 1 base and J by 2 bases, leaving 15 bases between them. Germline loops: CDR1 LGHDT, CDR2 YNNKEL (reference sequence). The CDR3 DNA reads TGTGCCAGCAGCCAAGGGGGGGGACACCCGACCTACGAGCAGTACTTC. It specifies CASSQGGGHPTYEQYF.

The chain recombines TRBV9 with TRBJ2-3; D perhaps matches TRBD2 (5 bases). The CDR3 sequence is 15 residues long. V lost 2 bases to trimming and J lost 1 base, with 11 bases between them. Germline-derived CDR1 and CDR2 are SGDLS and YYNGEE. The CDR3 nucleotides are TGTGCCAGCAGCGTTCGTGCGGGCCGCACAGATACGCAGTATTTT. It translates to CASSVRAGRTDTQYF.

This clone was recorded only once. The V and J genes are TRBV27 and TRBJ2-7, with D unresolved. Trimming pared 3 bases from V and 3 bases from J, leaving 3 bases between. Germline lookup yields CDR1 MNHEY and CDR2 SMNVEV (reference sequence). This CDR3 comprises 11 residues. CDR3 sequence reads: CASSFGYEQYF. CDR3 in DNA: TGTGCCAGCAGTTTTGGCTACGAGCAGTACTTC.

V usage is TRBV28 and J usage is TRBJ2-7; 7 bases map to TRBD1. Germline assignment: CDR1 MDHEN and CDR2 SYDVKM. The CDR3 consists of 14 residues. V lost 5 bases and J lost 0; bases outside the gene matches: 4. CDR3 sequence (DNA): TGTGCCAGCAGTGGGGACAGACACTCCTACGAGCAGTACTTC. It is translated as CASSGDRHSYEQYF.

The J gene is TRBJ1-1, the V gene TRBV5-4; no clear D. With 0 bases removed from V and 6 bases from J, the gap between germline ends came to 6 bases. Germline assignment: CDR1 SGHNT and CDR2 YYREEE (reference sequence). The CDR3 is 12 amino acids. The CDR3 coding sequence is TGTGCCAGCAGCTTGGGGGAGGCTGAAGCTTTCTTT. Translating it yields CASSLGEAEAFF.

The chain uses TRBV5-1 and TRBJ2-1, with TRBD1 matching 10 bases. The ends lost 4 bases at V and 4 bases at J; junction bases unmatched: 11. Germline lookup yields CDR1 SGHRS and CDR2 YFSETQ. CDR3 length: 17 residues. CDR3 loop: CASSPLGGTGVYNEQFF. The CDR3 DNA reads TGCGCCAGCAGCCCCCTGGGAGGGACAGGGGTGTACAATGAGCAGTTCTTC.

The CDR3: CASSLPRAGELFF. The CDR3 DNA sequence: TGTGCCAGCAGTTTACCCCGAGCCGGGGAGCTGTTTTTT. This chain uses TRBV12-3 or TRBV12-4 with TRBJ2-2, with unresolved D. Trimming left V 2 bases short and J 6 bases short, with 7 bases between. The CDR3 spans 13 residues.

The V and J genes are TRBV6-2 or TRBV6-3 and TRBJ1-6; tentatively, D is TRBD1 (5 bases). Germline CDR1 reads MNHEY; CDR2 reads SVGEGT. The CDR3 is 17 amino acids. The V end was cut by 2 bases, the J end by 0 bases, with 11 bases between. Here the CDR3 DNA reads TGTGCCAGCAGTTACAGCAGGGAGAGCTCCTATAATTCACCCCTCCACTTT. This translates into CASSYSRESSYNSPLHF.

The rearrangement joins TRBV18 to TRBJ2-7; D remains ambiguous. V was pared by 4 bases and J by 4 bases, with 8 bases between. The CDR3 runs to 12 residues. The germline gives CDR1 KGHSH, CDR2 LQKENI. This CDR3 reads CASSLDRYEQYF. CDR3 coding DNA: TGTGCCAGCTCACTTGACCGTTACGAGCAGTACTTC.

This rearrangement joins TRBV5-5 to TRBJ2-7; unclear D gene. Germline assignment: CDR1 SGHKS and CDR2 YYEKEE (reference sequence). The CDR3 spans 12 residues. V lost 4 bases to trimming and J lost 7 bases, with 12 bases between them. In DNA, the CDR3 is TGTGCCAGCAGCCCGGAGCGAATGGAGCAGTACTTC. It is translated as CASSPERMEQYF.

This sequence joins TRBV19 and TRBJ2-1; D gene unclear. V lost 5 bases to trimming and J lost 3 bases, with 8 bases between them. The CDR3 sequence is 13 residues long. Germline values: CDR1 LNHDA, CDR2 SQIVND (reference sequence). CDR3 sequence (DNA): TGTGCCAGTAGTTTGGCTGGCTACAATGAGCAGTTCTTC. This sequence encodes CASSLAGYNEQFF.

The chain carries TRBV20-1 and TRBJ2-1; D is unresolved. The germline CDR1 and CDR2 sequences are DFQATT and SNEGSKA (reference sequence). Trimming removed 3 bases at V and 5 bases at J, with 17 bases between. The CDR3 is 15 amino acids. CDR3 bases: TGCAGTGCTAGTGGGTCGGCGGCCAGACACAATGAGCAGTTCTTC. Its translation is CSASGSAARHNEQFF.

The rearrangement joins TRBV7-8 to TRBJ1-2; D unresolved. CDR3 length equals 12 residues. Trimming took 5 bases from V and 6 from J, leaving 10 bases between them. Germline V gene lookup returns CDR1 SGHVS and CDR2 FQNEAQ. This CDR3 reads CASSHESHGYTF. CDR3 in DNA: TGTGCCAGCAGCCATGAGAGCCATGGCTACACCTTC.

This clone has a handful of counts. The chain combines TRBV7-2 with TRBJ1-6; tentatively, D is TRBD1 (5 bases). The CDR3 has 14 residues. V was pared by 3 bases and J by 7 bases, with 10 bases between. The germline V gene encodes CDR1 SGHTA and CDR2 FQGNSA. CDR3: CASSLDQGNSPLHF. The DNA for the CDR3 is TGTGCCAGCAGCTTGGATCAGGGAAATTCACCCCTCCACTTT.

V is TRBV19 and J is TRBJ1-6; D ambiguous. This CDR3 region has 15 residues. V shed 0 bases and J shed 7 bases, with 10 bases lying between them. CDR1 is LNHDA, CDR2 SQIVND, per germline (reference sequence). CDR3 nucleotide sequence: TGTGCCAGTAGTATAGACGACACGCCGAATTCACCCCTCCACTTT. It codes for CASSIDDTPNSPLHF.

J is TRBJ2-3 and V is TRBV6-5; D possibly corresponds to TRBD1 (6 bases). Trimming shortened V by 2 bases and J by 0 bases, and 12 bases separated the two germline ends. Germline loops: CDR1 MNHEY, CDR2 SVGAGI. The CDR3 consists of 16 residues. In nucleotides, the CDR3 is TGTGCCAGCAGTTACCTGGGGGCGTCAAGCACAGATACGCAGTATTTT. It is translated as CASSYLGASSTDTQYF.

The chain uses TRBV12-3 or TRBV12-4 and TRBJ2-7; no definite D call. The CDR3 has 11 residues. The V end was cut by 6 bases, the J end by 6 bases, with 9 bases between. Here the CDR3 DNA reads TGTGCCAGCAGCTCCCCCCCCGAGCAGTACTTC. As protein: CASSSPPEQYF.

The chain recombines TRBV5-4 with TRBJ1-2; 9 nucleotides match TRBD1. Germline CDR1 and CDR2: SGHNT and YYREEE (reference sequence). The CDR3 runs to 14 residues. V lost 4 bases and J lost 5; bases outside the gene matches: 6. CDR3 sequence reads: CASSPRQGEYGYTF. The CDR3 DNA reads TGTGCCAGCAGCCCTAGACAGGGGGAATATGGCTACACCTTC.

The chain employs TRBV6-5 and TRBJ1-6, with TRBD1 identical over 9 bases. J was trimmed by 11 bases and V by 0 bases; bases with no gene match: 5. The CDR3 totals 15 residues. Looked up from germline, CDR1 is MNHEY and CDR2 is SVGAGI. The CDR3 bases are TGTGCCAGCAGTTACTCAGGACAGGGGTTGGCACCCCTCCACTTT. It yields the protein CASSYSGQGLAPLHF.

This chain joins TRBV5-1 and TRBJ1-2; a possible D gene is TRBD1 (5 bases). This CDR3 has 14 amino acids. Germline V gene data show CDR1 as SGHRS and CDR2 as YFSETQ. The ends were cut back, 5 bases at V and 0 bases at J, with 11 bases in the middle. The DNA of the CDR3 is TGCGCCAGCAGGTGGGACGGGGCTAACTATGGCTACACCTTC. Amino acids: CASRWDGANYGYTF.

The chain uses TRBV4-2 and TRBJ1-1, with unresolved D. Germline loops: CDR1 LGHNA, CDR2 YNFKEQ. The CDR3 has 15 residues. Deletions cut 0 bases from V and 4 bases from J, with 12 bases between. Written as DNA, the CDR3 is TGTGCCAGCAGCCAAGATACGAGGGCGGGCACTGAAGCTTTCTTT. This encodes CASSQDTRAGTEAFF.

The chain employs TRBV13 and TRBJ2-7; unclear D gene. Trimming took 5 bases from V and 3 from J, leaving 5 bases between them. The CDR3 has 11 amino acids. Germline values: CDR1 PRHDT, CDR2 FYEKMQ (reference sequence). CDR3 region: CASSLFYEQYF. As DNA, the CDR3 is TGTGCCAGCAGCCTCTTCTACGAGCAGTACTTC.

The rearrangement uses TRBV6-5 and TRBJ1-5, with D maybe TRBD1 (6 bases). The CDR3 spans 15 residues. Germline-derived CDR1 and CDR2 are MNHEY and SVGAGI. Trimming took 0 bases from V and 5 from J, leaving 11 bases between them. This CDR3 is CASSYSSGGDQPQHF. CDR3 coding DNA: TGTGCCAGCAGTTACTCGAGCGGGGGCGATCAGCCCCAGCATTTT.

This clone has only one observation. The rearrangement links TRBV3-1 (or the pseudogene TRBV3-2) to TRBJ2-7, with 9 bases identical to TRBD2. V lost 6 bases, J lost 4 bases, and 7 bases stayed unmatched. Germline V gene sequence: CDR1 LGHDT, CDR2 YNNKEL (reference sequence). The CDR3 runs to 14 residues. In nucleotides, the CDR3 is TGTGCCAGCAGGCCCGGGACTAGCTTTTACGAGCAGTACTTC. It yields the protein CASRPGTSFYEQYF.